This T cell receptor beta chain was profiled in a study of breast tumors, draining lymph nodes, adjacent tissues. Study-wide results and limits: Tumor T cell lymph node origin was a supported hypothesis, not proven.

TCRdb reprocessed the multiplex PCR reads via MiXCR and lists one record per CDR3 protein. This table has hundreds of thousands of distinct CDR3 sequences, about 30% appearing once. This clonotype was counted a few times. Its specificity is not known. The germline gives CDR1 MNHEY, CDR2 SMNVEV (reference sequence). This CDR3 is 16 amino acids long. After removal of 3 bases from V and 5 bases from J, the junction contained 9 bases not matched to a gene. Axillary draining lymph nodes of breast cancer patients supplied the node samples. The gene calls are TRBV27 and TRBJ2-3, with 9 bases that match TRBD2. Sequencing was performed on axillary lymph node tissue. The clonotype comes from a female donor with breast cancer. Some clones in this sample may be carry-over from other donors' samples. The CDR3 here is CASSFSWAGGRDTQYF. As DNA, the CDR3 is TGTGCCAGCAGTTTTTCTTGGGCGGGAGGGCGAGATACGCAGTATTTT.